This TCR beta chain was found in a study of cytomegalovirus exposure and HLA in healthy donors. Overall study findings and caveats: Most observed TCR sequences were rare, whereas some public TCRs were detected in many donors.

Data came from immunoSEQ multiplex PCR; TCRdb stores just in-frame clones and leaves some out. Of around 250,000 clones detected, around 91% appear once; the ten largest clones hold 0.37%. The V gene end was trimmed by 6 bases and the J gene end by 2 bases; junction bases not matched to a gene: 8. This CDR3 contains 15 residues. The germline V gene has CDR1 LNHDA and CDR2 SQIVND (reference sequence). Worth noting for this clone: Its matching antigen is unknown.

It was the approximately 130-subject validation cohort, separate from the approximately 620-subject first cohort, to which the donors belonged. This sequence originates from a woman younger than 35 in good health and CMV-seronegative. The chain uses TRBV19 and TRBJ2-3, with 7 bases fitting TRBD1. Sequencing was done on a sample of PBMCs. This CDR3 is CASSPGQANTDTQYF. CDR3 bases: TGTGCCAGTAGCCCCGGACAGGCAAACACAGATACGCAGTATTTT.